The 22 T cell receptor beta chains presented below share a single source sample, sequenced in a study of early T cells in non-severe SARS-CoV-2 infection. MiXCR, applied by TCRdb to the 5' RACE reads, yields one record per CDR3 protein. There are 60,000 or so distinct CDR3 sequences in the sample; around an eighth occur only once, and 2.9% lies in the top ten. Sequencing used whole blood. These receptors all stem from an adult who was a healthcare worker with PCR-confirmed SARS-CoV-2 infection or an uninfected control (not recorded which).

The J gene is TRBJ2-1, the V gene TRBV7-9; 8 nucleotides match TRBD2. This CDR3 is 15 amino acids long. CDR1 SEHNR and CDR2 FQNEAQ come from the germline V gene (reference sequence). The ends lost 2 bases at V and 4 bases at J; junction bases unmatched: 4. The CDR3 nucleotides read TGTGCCAGCAGCTTAAATAGCGGGGCATACAATGAGCAGTTCTTC. Amino acids: CASSLNSGAYNEQFF.

This clonotype was found many times. V and J are TRBV13 and TRBJ2-3, with 9 bases matching TRBD2. There are 15 residues in the CDR3. After removal of 6 bases from V and 7 bases from J, the junction contained 11 bases not matched to a gene. Looked up from germline, CDR1 is PRHDT and CDR2 is FYEKMQ (reference sequence). In DNA, the CDR3 is TGTGCCAGCAGTCTCCGAGCGGGAGGTGGAAATACGCAGTATTTT. It yields the protein CASSLRAGGGNTQYF.

This clonotype was counted many times. V usage is TRBV12-5 and J usage is TRBJ2-1; D gene uncertain. The germline CDR1 and CDR2 sequences are LGHNT and FRNRAP. With 0 bases removed from V and 6 bases from J, the gap between germline ends came to 6 bases. The CDR3 contains 13 residues. The CDR3 coding sequence is TGTGCTAGTGGTTTGGTAAAAATCAATGAGCAGTTCTTC. Amino acids: CASGLVKINEQFF.

This clonotype showed up just a few times. The CDR3 spells CSPFSPNEQFF. The CDR3 DNA reads TGCAGCCCCTTTAGCCCCAATGAGCAGTTCTTC. V and J are TRBV29-1 and TRBJ2-1, with D unresolved. The CDR3 runs to 11 residues. V dropped 8 bases and J dropped 6 bases, with 11 bases sitting between them. The V gene's germline CDR1 is SQVTM and CDR2 ANQGSEA.

This clonotype has a count of ten or more. CDR3 residues: CASSLATGNGAQPQHF. For the CDR3, the DNA is TGTGCCAGCAGCTTAGCGACAGGGAACGGGGCACAGCCCCAGCATTTT. The chain uses TRBV7-9 and TRBJ1-5, with 7 bases fitting TRBD1. After removal of 0 bases from V and 7 bases from J, the junction contained 9 bases not matched to a gene. CDR1 and CDR2 (germline): SEHNR, FQNEAQ (reference sequence). The CDR3 extends over 16 amino acids.

This clonotype was picked up many times. The chain recombines TRBV30 with TRBJ1-1, with D maybe TRBD1 (6 bases). Germline lookup yields CDR1 GTSNPN and CDR2 SVGIG (reference sequence). This CDR3 comprises 14 residues. Trimming pared 3 bases from V and 1 base from J, leaving 12 bases between. CDR3 DNA: TGTGCCTGGAGGCGAACAGGGAGGAACACTGAAGCTTTCTTT. It encodes CAWRRTGRNTEAFF.

This clonotype was seen repeatedly, ten times or more. The chain uses TRBV3-1 and TRBJ1-1; D is perhaps TRBD1 (5 bases). The germline V gene encodes CDR1 LGHDT and CDR2 YNNKEL (reference sequence). Between the trimmed V and J ends, which lost 0 bases and 4 bases, there was a span of 9 bases. This CDR3 is built from 14 residues. The CDR3 sequence is CASSQDRVATEAFF. The CDR3 coding sequence is TGTGCCAGCAGCCAAGACAGGGTGGCCACTGAAGCTTTCTTT.

This clonotype has a count of ten or more. V is TRBV12-3 or TRBV12-4 and J is TRBJ2-7; D possibly corresponds to TRBD1 (5 bases). This CDR3 contains 13 residues. With 5 bases removed from V and 3 bases from J, the gap between germline ends came to 11 bases. The CDR3 is CASSRGTYYEQYF. The CDR3 DNA reads as TGTGCCAGCAGTAGGGGCACCTACTACGAGCAGTACTTC.

This clonotype was recorded many times. The chain has TRBV20-1 and TRBJ1-1; D remains ambiguous. This CDR3 contains 14 residues. Looked up from germline, CDR1 is DFQATT and CDR2 is SNEGSKA (reference sequence). V gave up 0 bases and J gave up 0 bases, with 8 bases separating them. DNA for the CDR3: TGCAGTGCTAGAGATTCCGTTATGAACACTGAAGCTTTCTTT. Its translation: CSARDSVMNTEAFF.

This clonotype was counted at least ten times. The genes are TRBV27 and TRBJ2-1, with 7 bases matching TRBD2. Germline V lookup: CDR1 MNHEY, CDR2 SMNVEV (reference sequence). V was pared by 7 bases and J by 0 bases, with 3 bases of the junction left unmatched. The CDR3 loop spans 14 amino acids. The CDR3 spells CASKGLSSYNEQFF. The CDR3 DNA sequence: TGTGCCAGCAAGGGACTAAGCTCCTACAATGAGCAGTTCTTC.

This clonotype appeared once. V and J are TRBV29-1 and TRBJ2-7; weak D call: TRBD1 (6 bases). CDR1 is SQVTM, CDR2 ANQGSEA, per germline. V was shortened by 6 bases and J by 5 bases, with 17 bases between the two germline ends. This CDR3 comprises 13 residues. The CDR3 coding sequence is TGCAGCGTCCAAATCAGGGGTGCTAACGAGCAGTACTTC. Protein: CSVQIRGANEQYF.

This rearrangement joins TRBV20-1 to TRBJ1-6; perhaps TRBD1 as D (5 bases). The germline CDR1 and CDR2 sequences are DFQATT and SNEGSKA (reference sequence). The CDR3 loop spans 14 amino acids. The ends were cut back, 3 bases at V and 7 bases at J, with 13 bases in the middle. The CDR3 protein is CSARGGVWNSPLHF. The CDR3 DNA reads as TGCAGTGCTAGGGGAGGGGTATGGAATTCACCCCTCCACTTT.

This clonotype occurred many times. The chain links TRBV12-3 or TRBV12-4 to TRBJ2-5, with D unresolved. V was shortened by 3 bases and J by 4 bases, with 9 bases between the two germline ends. This CDR3 has 13 amino acids. The CDR3 region is CASSFSRPETQYF. The DNA of the CDR3 is TGTGCCAGCAGTTTTTCTAGGCCAGAGACCCAGTACTTC.

This clonotype is a singleton in its sample. This rearrangement joins TRBV28 to TRBJ2-5, with D possibly TRBD2 on 5 matching bases. Looked up from germline, CDR1 is MDHEN and CDR2 is SYDVKM. Between the trimmed V and J ends, which lost 7 bases and 5 bases, there was a span of 14 bases. There are 13 residues in the CDR3. CDR3 in amino acids: CASTLRVPETQYF. As DNA, the CDR3 is TGTGCCAGCACCCTGAGGGTTCCGGAGACCCAGTACTTC.

A remark on this clonotype: With a much larger clone just one base away, this may be a read error. The chain couples TRBV12-3 or TRBV12-4 to TRBJ2-7, with 9 positions matching TRBD1. There are 15 residues in the CDR3. CDR3 sequence: CASSPTGGLSHEQYF. In nucleotides, the CDR3 is TGTGCCAGCAGCCCAACAGGGGGCCTCTCCCACGAGCAGTACTTC.

This clonotype was seen only a few times. The chain has TRBV30 and TRBJ2-7, with 7 bases aligning to TRBD2. The CDR3 sequence is 13 residues long. Losses at the gene ends were 2 bases for V and 12 bases for J; bases not matched to a gene: 13. Germline CDR1 is GTSNPN and CDR2 is SVGIG (reference sequence). The CDR3 region has the DNA TGTGCCTGGAGTCCGGGACTATTATCTACGGGGTACTTC. Protein sequence: CAWSPGLLSTGYF.

This clonotype was seen many times. V usage is TRBV29-1 and J usage is TRBJ2-1, with 7 bases lining up with TRBD2. This CDR3 spans 10 amino acids. CDR1 is SQVTM, CDR2 ANQGSEA, per germline. CDR3 sequence reads: CMGGGNEQFF. In DNA form, the CDR3 reads TGCATGGGGGGAGGGAATGAGCAGTTCTTC.

This clonotype was observed many times. V and J are TRBV5-5 and TRBJ1-6; D not resolved. Germline CDR1 and CDR2: SGHKS and YYEKEE (reference sequence). There are 17 residues in the CDR3. V was cut by 4 bases and J by 0 bases, with 14 bases left in between. CDR3 loop: CASSPGIPSSYNSPLHF. The CDR3 DNA sequence: TGTGCCAGCAGCCCCGGTATACCGAGCTCCTATAATTCACCCCTCCACTTT.

The V call is TRBV29-1, the J call TRBJ1-2; 12 nucleotides agree with TRBD1. Germline trimming cut 5 bases from V and 8 bases from J; bases unmatched to any gene: 9. The germline V gene encodes CDR1 SQVTM and CDR2 ANQGSEA. The CDR3 spans 14 residues. The CDR3 protein is CSVSTGQGALGYTF. The CDR3 DNA sequence: TGCAGCGTTTCCACGGGACAGGGGGCATTAGGCTACACCTTC.

This clonotype was detected many times. The chain carries TRBV10-2 and TRBJ1-6, with TRBD1 as a possible D gene (6 bases). The CDR3 is made up of 13 amino acids. Germline V gives CDR1 WSHSY, CDR2 SAAADI. V lost 2 bases to trimming and J lost 15 bases, with 14 bases between them. For the CDR3, the DNA is TGCGCCAGCAGTGAGGAAAGGGGGGCGGACCTCCACTTT. This gives the protein CASSEERGADLHF.

This clonotype has at least ten counts. V usage is TRBV20-1 and J usage is TRBJ1-4; 9 bases line up with TRBD1. This CDR3 is 15 amino acids long. The germline gives CDR1 DFQATT, CDR2 SNEGSKA (reference sequence). Germline trimming cut 0 bases from V and 5 bases from J; bases unmatched to any gene: 4. Here the CDR3 reads CSARDSGTGNEKLFF. The CDR3 bases are TGCAGTGCTAGAGACTCCGGGACAGGGAATGAAAAACTGTTTTTT.

This clonotype has ten or more counts. The chain employs TRBV7-6 and TRBJ2-7; TRBD1 agrees at 9 bases. The CDR3 length is 15 residues. Germline lookup yields CDR1 SGHVS and CDR2 FNYEAQ. The V gene end was trimmed by 5 bases and the J gene end by 2 bases; junction bases not matched to a gene: 7. The CDR3 is CASSLGQGLAYEQYF. CDR3 nucleotide sequence: TGTGCCAGCAGCCTGGGACAGGGTTTGGCCTACGAGCAGTACTTC.